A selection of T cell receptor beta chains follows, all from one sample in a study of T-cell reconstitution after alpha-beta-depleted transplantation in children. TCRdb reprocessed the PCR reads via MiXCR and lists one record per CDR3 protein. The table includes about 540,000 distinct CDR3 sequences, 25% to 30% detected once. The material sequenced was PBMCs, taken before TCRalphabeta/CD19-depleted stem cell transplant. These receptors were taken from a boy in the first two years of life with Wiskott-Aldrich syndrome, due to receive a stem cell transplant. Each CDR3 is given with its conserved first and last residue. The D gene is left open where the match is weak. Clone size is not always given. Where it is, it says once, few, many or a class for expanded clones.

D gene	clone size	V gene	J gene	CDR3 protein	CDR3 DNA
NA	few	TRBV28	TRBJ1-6	CASSSGNSPLHF	TGTGCCAGCAGTTCTGGTAATTCACCCCTCCACTTT
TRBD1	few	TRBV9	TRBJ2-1	CASSVEVQGGYNEQFF	TGTGCCAGCAGCGTAGAAGTACAGGGGGGATACAATGAGCAGTTCTTC
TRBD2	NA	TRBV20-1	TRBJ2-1	CSARALREGKNEQFF	TGCAGTGCTAGAGCTCTCCGGGAGGGTAAAAATGAGCAGTTCTTC
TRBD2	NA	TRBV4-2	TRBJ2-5	CASSPTWVSGNTQETQYF	TGTGCCAGCAGCCCAACCTGGGTTAGCGGGAACACCCAAGAGACCCAGTACTTC
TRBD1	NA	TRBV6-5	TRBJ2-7	CASSYSGTGDYEQYF	TGTGCCAGCAGTTACTCAGGGACAGGTGACTACGAGCAGTACTTC
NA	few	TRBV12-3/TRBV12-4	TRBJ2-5	CASSADRFQETQYF	TGTGCCAGCAGTGCCGACAGGTTCCAAGAGACCCAGTACTTC
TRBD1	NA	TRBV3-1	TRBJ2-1	CASSLRDRVGNEQFF	TGTGCCAGCAGCCTCCGGGACAGGGTGGGGAATGAGCAGTTCTTC
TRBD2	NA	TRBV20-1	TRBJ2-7	CSGGGSSYEQYF	TGCAGTGGGGGCGGGAGCTCCTACGAGCAGTACTTC
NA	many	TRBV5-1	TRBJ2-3	CASSLAGLDTQYF	TGCGCCAGCAGCTTGGCAGGGTTGGACACGCAGTATTTT
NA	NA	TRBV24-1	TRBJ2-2	CATSDYGGTGELFF	TGTGCCACCAGTGATTATGGGGGGACCGGGGAGCTGTTTTTT
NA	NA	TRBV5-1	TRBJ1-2	CASSSQGSEGYTF	TGCGCCAGCAGCTCACAGGGTTCCGAAGGCTACACCTTC
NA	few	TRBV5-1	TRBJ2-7	CASSPTGTAMSYEQYF	TGCGCCAGCAGCCCCACCGGGACTGCTATGTCCTACGAGCAGTACTTC
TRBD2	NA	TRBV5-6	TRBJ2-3	CASSSFSGRVPGTDTQYF	TGTGCCAGCAGCTCCTTTAGCGGGAGGGTCCCTGGCACAGATACGCAGTATTTT
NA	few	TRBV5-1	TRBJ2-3	CASSLGADGFTDTQYF	TGCGCCAGCAGCTTAGGTGCGGACGGATTCACAGATACGCAGTATTTT
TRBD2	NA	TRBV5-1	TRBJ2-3	CASSLVRGLAVATDTQYF	TGCGCCAGCAGCTTGGTGCGAGGACTAGCGGTGGCCACAGATACGCAGTATTTT
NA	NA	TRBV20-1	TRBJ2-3	CSARDGRGPDTQYF	TGCAGTGCTAGAGACGGAAGGGGACCAGATACGCAGTATTTT
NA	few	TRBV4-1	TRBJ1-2	CASSQRGNYGYTF	TGCGCCAGCAGCCAACGGGGAAACTATGGCTACACCTTC
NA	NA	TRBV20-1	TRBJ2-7	CSADPSATKTYEQYF	TGCAGTGCCGACCCCAGCGCGACGAAGACCTACGAGCAGTACTTC